The next 19 T cell receptor beta chains were all read from a single sample in a study of cytomegalovirus exposure and HLA in healthy donors. PCR primers comprised 60 Vbeta and 13 Jbeta primers. Data came from immunoSEQ multiplex PCR; TCRdb stores just in-frame clones and leaves some out. There are some 160,000 clones in the sample; almost 85% occur only once, and roughly 0.5% lies in the top ten. The specimen was PBMCs. These receptor sequences come from a woman between 50 and 59 years old in good health and CMV-seronegative.

For the CDR3, the DNA is TGTGCCAGCACGGGACAGTTCTACGAGCAGTACTTC. This gives the protein CASTGQFYEQYF. The V and J genes are TRBV2 and TRBJ2-5; 7 bases fit TRBD1. Judging by the DNA end, TRBJ2-7 fits better; the J call may be wrong. Per the germline V gene, CDR1 is SNHLY and CDR2 is FYNNEI. This CDR3 comprises 12 residues.

The chain couples TRBV9 to TRBJ1-1; D call uncertain. V lost 0 bases and J lost 2, with 5 bases in between. The CDR3 has 13 amino acids. Germline V CDR1 and CDR2: SGDLS, YYNGEE. The CDR3 region has the DNA TGTGCCAGCAGCGTAGCAAGCAACACTGAAGCTTTCTTT. It translates to CASSVASNTEAFF.

The J gene is TRBJ1-2, the V gene TRBV7-9; D is ambiguous. The CDR3 runs to 14 residues. Trimming left V 5 bases short and J 3 bases short, with 13 bases between. Germline V lookup: CDR1 SEHNR, CDR2 FQNEAQ (reference sequence). Written as DNA, the CDR3 is TGTGCCAGCAGCCCCTGGCCGGAGGACTATGGCTACACCTTC. As protein: CASSPWPEDYGYTF. Full variable domain (outside the CDR3, taken from reference TRBV7-9 and TRBJ1-2): DTGVSQNPRHKITKRGQNVTFRCDPISEHNRLYWYRQTLGQGPEFLTYFQNEAQLEKSRLLSDRFSAERPKGSFSTLEIQRTEQGDSAMYLCASSPWPEDYGYTFGSGTRLTVV.

The J gene is TRBJ2-3, the V gene TRBV4-3; 9 nucleotides agree with TRBD2. This CDR3 is 16 amino acids long. CDR1 and CDR2 from the germline V gene are LGHNA and YSLEER. V lost 8 bases to trimming and J lost 6 bases; unmatched junction nucleotides: 15. The CDR3 DNA reads as TGCGCCAGCGCCGACCAGGGAGCGGGGGGACGGGATACGCAGTATTTT. Residues: CASADQGAGGRDTQYF.

The V and J genes are TRBV9 and TRBJ1-2; weak D call: TRBD1 (6 bases). The CDR3 is made up of 16 amino acids. CDR1 is SGDLS and CDR2 is YYNGEE in the germline V gene. The V gene lost 0 bases and the J gene lost 8 bases, with 20 bases spanning the gap. CDR3 sequence (DNA): TGTGCCAGCAGCGTAGACCTCCGGGGGGGGGCAAAAGGCTACACCTTC. The encoded protein is CASSVDLRGGAKGYTF.

The rearrangement joins TRBV7-6 to TRBJ2-2; 13 nucleotides align to TRBD2. The CDR3 contains 16 residues. After removal of 1 base from V and 6 bases from J, the junction contained 2 bases not matched to a gene. Germline V gene data show CDR1 as SGHVS and CDR2 as FNYEAQ. The CDR3 is CASSLGTSGGAGELFF. For the CDR3, the DNA is TGTGCCAGCAGCTTAGGCACTAGCGGGGGGGCCGGGGAGCTGTTTTTT.

This chain uses TRBV11-3 with TRBJ1-5; tentatively, D is TRBD1 (6 bases). This CDR3 comprises 16 residues. The V end lost 5 bases, the J end lost 0 bases, and 14 bases lay between the germline ends. The germline CDR1 and CDR2 sequences are SGHNT and YENEEA. CDR3 protein: CASSDGQSDSNQPQHF. DNA of the CDR3: TGTGCCAGCAGCGATGGACAGTCTGATAGCAATCAGCCCCAGCATTTT.

This chain links TRBV6-5 with TRBJ2-4, with 7 bases lining up with TRBD2. The CDR3 covers 16 residues. Trimming took 2 bases from V and 1 from J; bases not matched to a gene: 5. Germline lookup yields CDR1 MNHEY and CDR2 SVGAGI. CDR3: CASSYGLVAAKNIQYF. For the CDR3, the DNA is TGTGCCAGCAGTTACGGACTAGTGGCGGCCAAAAACATTCAGTACTTC.

This sequence joins TRBV28 and TRBJ2-1; 8 positions agree with TRBD2. The ends lost 7 bases at V and 2 bases at J; junction bases unmatched: 7. Germline V lookup: CDR1 MDHEN, CDR2 SYDVKM. The CDR3 length is 15 residues. CDR3 loop: CASMRSGGAYNEQFF. DNA of the CDR3: TGTGCCAGCATGAGGAGCGGGGGAGCCTACAATGAGCAGTTCTTC. Complete variable domain (other parts from reference TRBV28 and TRBJ2-1): DVKVTQSSRYLVKRTGEKVFLECVQDMDHENMFWYRQDPGLGLRLIYFSYDVKMKEKGDIPEGYSVSREKKERFSLILESASTNQTSMYLCASMRSGGAYNEQFFGPGTRLTVL.

The chain joins TRBV5-1 to TRBJ2-1; D unresolved. Germline V gene data show CDR1 as SGHRS and CDR2 as YFSETQ. V was cut by 5 bases and J by 0 bases, with 6 bases left in between. This CDR3 is 13 amino acids long. The CDR3 DNA reads TGCGCCAGCAGTTTCGGCTCCTACAATGAGCAGTTCTTC. It translates to CASSFGSYNEQFF.

V and J are TRBV21-1 and TRBJ2-7; TRBD1 is the table's D call, not checked against the DNA. TRBV21-1 is a known pseudogene. The CDR3 covers 16 residues. CDR3 sequence: CASSHTPGTGGDEQYF. DNA of the CDR3: TGTGCCAGCAGCCACACCCCCGGGACAGGGGGCGACGAGCAGTACTTC.

The rearrangement joins TRBV18 to TRBJ2-5; the match to TRBD2 covers 10 bases. Gene TRBJ2-7 matches the end of the DNA better, so the J call may be wrong. Germline CDR1 reads KGHSH; CDR2 reads LQKENI. The length of the CDR3 is 16 residues. The CDR3 region is CASSPPSGGDGAEQYF. CDR3 nucleotide sequence: TGTGCCAGCTCACCACCCAGCGGGGGGGATGGAGCCGAGCAGTACTTC.

The V gene is TRBV6-6, the J gene TRBJ1-5; TRBD1 is a possible D gene (5 bases). The CDR3 runs 15 residues. CDR1 and CDR2 (germline): MNHNY, SVGAGI (reference sequence). Trimming left V 5 bases short and J 10 bases short, with 21 bases between. The CDR3 DNA reads TGTGCCAGCAGTCTCCAAGGGGAGGGGATGGGCCCCCAGCATTTT. The encoded protein is CASSLQGEGMGPQHF.

This chain connects TRBV28 to TRBJ1-2; D remains unclear. V shed 1 base and J shed 4 bases, with 4 bases lying between them. Germline CDR1 and CDR2: MDHEN and SYDVKM. CDR3 length equals 12 residues. CDR3 residues: CASSLYTYGYTF. The CDR3 DNA follows: TGTGCCAGCAGTTTATACACCTATGGCTACACCTTC.

This clone was picked up a small number of times. The rearrangement links TRBV5-1 to TRBJ2-3; 8 positions agree with TRBD2. With V trimmed by 4 bases and J by 5 bases, 18 bases remained unmatched. The CDR3 covers 18 residues. Germline V gene lookup returns CDR1 SGHRS and CDR2 YFSETQ. CDR3 bases: TGCGCCAGCAGCCCACGGGGGGGACTCTGGGCCCGTCAAGATACGCAGTATTTT. Amino acids: CASSPRGGLWARQDTQYF.

CDR3 sequence: CASSQEGVNTGELFF. The CDR3 nucleotides read TGCGCCAGCAGCCAAGAAGGGGTGAACACCGGGGAGCTGTTTTTT. V and J are TRBV4-3 and TRBJ2-2, with D possibly being TRBD1 (5 bases). The V gene's germline CDR1 is LGHNA and CDR2 YSLEER. V lost 0 bases and J lost 1, with 6 bases in between. This CDR3 comprises 15 residues.

The CDR3 bases are TGTGCCAGCAGGAACTCCGGGATGGAGGGGAACTATGGCTACACCTTC. Amino acid sequence: CASRNSGMEGNYGYTF. The chain has TRBV27 and TRBJ1-2; D is possibly TRBD1 (5 bases). The CDR3 covers 16 residues. Germline V gene sequence: CDR1 MNHEY, CDR2 SMNVEV (reference sequence). V lost 6 bases and J 2 bases, leaving 19 bases between the germline ends.

The J gene is TRBJ2-7, the V gene TRBV5-4; 10 bases fit TRBD2. The ends lost 3 bases at V and 3 bases at J; junction bases unmatched: 3. This CDR3 has 14 residues. Germline V lookup: CDR1 SGHNT, CDR2 YYREEE (reference sequence). For the CDR3, the DNA is TGTGCCAGCAGCTCCTCTAGCGGGAGCTACGAGCAGTACTTC. Translated: CASSSSSGSYEQYF.

The chain joins TRBV5-6 to TRBJ2-1; 14 bases align to TRBD2. J was trimmed by 0 bases and V by 3 bases; bases with no gene match: 8. The CDR3 consists of 19 residues. Germline-derived CDR1 and CDR2 are SGHDT and YYEEEE. CDR3 sequence (DNA): TGTGCCAGCAGCTCGCCGACTAGCGGGAGGGCCGGCTCCTACAATGAGCAGTTCTTC. It specifies CASSSPTSGRAGSYNEQFF.